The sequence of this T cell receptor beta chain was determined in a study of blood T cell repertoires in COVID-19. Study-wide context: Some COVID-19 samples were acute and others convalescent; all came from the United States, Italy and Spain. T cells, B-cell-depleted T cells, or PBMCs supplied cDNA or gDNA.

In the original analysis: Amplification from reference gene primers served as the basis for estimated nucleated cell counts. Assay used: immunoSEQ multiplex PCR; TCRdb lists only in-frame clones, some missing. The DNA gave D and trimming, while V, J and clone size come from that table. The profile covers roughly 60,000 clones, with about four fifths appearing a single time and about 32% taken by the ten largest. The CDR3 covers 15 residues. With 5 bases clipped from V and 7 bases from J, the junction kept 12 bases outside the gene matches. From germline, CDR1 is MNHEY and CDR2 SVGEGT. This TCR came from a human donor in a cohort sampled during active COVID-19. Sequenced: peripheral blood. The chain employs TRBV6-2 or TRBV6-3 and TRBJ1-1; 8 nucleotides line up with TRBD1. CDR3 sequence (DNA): TGTGCCAGCAGTCCCCAACAGGGGGTCGTACTTGAAGCTTTCTTT. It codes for CASSPQQGVVLEAFF.